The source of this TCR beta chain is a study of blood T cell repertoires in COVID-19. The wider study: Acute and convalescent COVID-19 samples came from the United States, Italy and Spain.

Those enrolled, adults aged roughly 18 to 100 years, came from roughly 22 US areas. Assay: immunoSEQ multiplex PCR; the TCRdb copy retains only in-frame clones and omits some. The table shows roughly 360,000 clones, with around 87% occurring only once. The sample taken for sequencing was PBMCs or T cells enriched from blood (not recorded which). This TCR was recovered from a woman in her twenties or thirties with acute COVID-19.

The CDR3: CASSLQASGAGYNEQFF. CDR3 DNA sequence: TGTGCCAGCAGCTTGCAGGCTAGCGGAGCCGGCTACAATGAGCAGTTCTTC. The chain links TRBV5-6 to TRBJ2-1, with 7 bases that match TRBD2. CDR3 length: 17 residues. V shed 1 base, J shed 3 bases, and the junction held 10 bases outside the gene matches. Germline V gives CDR1 SGHDT, CDR2 YYEEEE.